These 17 T cell receptor beta chains were all obtained from the same sample, sequenced in a study of cytotoxic CD8 clonotypes in ibrutinib-treated CLL. Profiled with immunoSEQ multiplex PCR; TCRdb holds only in-frame clones, not every one. The table has about 19,000 clones, over 70% seen once. The starting material was PBMCs, obtained before ibrutinib treatment. The origin of the receptors is a human donor with chronic lymphocytic leukemia.

This chain connects TRBV4-3 to TRBJ2-7, with TRBD1 identical over 10 bases. Trimming removed 0 bases from V and 0 bases from J; junction bases left unmatched: 11. CDR3 size: 19 residues. Germline V lookup: CDR1 LGHNA, CDR2 YSLEER. Written as DNA, the CDR3 is TGCGCCAGCAGCCAAGATCGGGGACAGGGGTCTTCGTTCTCCTACGAGCAGTACTTC. Protein product: CASSQDRGQGSSFSYEQYF.

The chain uses TRBV5-4 and TRBJ2-5; weak D call: TRBD2 (5 bases). With 0 bases removed from V and 1 base from J, the gap between germline ends came to 10 bases. The CDR3 contains 15 residues. CDR1 is SGHNT, CDR2 YYREEE, per germline (reference sequence). The CDR3 DNA follows: TGTGCCAGCAGCTTGGACCCTAGCAGCCAAGAGACCCAGTACTTC. Translated, it gives CASSLDPSSQETQYF.

This chain connects TRBV7-2 to TRBJ1-3; D unclear. This CDR3 has 14 amino acids. The germline gives CDR1 SGHTA, CDR2 FQGNSA. V was pared by 6 bases and J by 6 bases, with 15 bases between. The CDR3 DNA reads as TGTGCCAGCAGATTCTCGGGATTTGAAAACACCATATATTTT. Residues: CASRFSGFENTIYF.

The chain employs TRBV5-4 and TRBJ2-6; unclear D gene. This CDR3 has 16 residues. CDR1 is SGHNT, CDR2 YYREEE, per germline (reference sequence). Trimming removed 3 bases from V and 0 bases from J, with 10 bases in between. CDR3 sequence reads: CASSSGEHSGANVLTF. The CDR3 DNA reads as TGTGCCAGCAGCTCTGGGGAACACTCTGGGGCCAACGTCCTGACTTTC.

The chain combines TRBV29-1 with TRBJ1-1; D ambiguous. The V gene lost 6 bases and the J gene lost 2 bases, with 4 bases spanning the gap. The CDR3 length is 10 residues. Per germline, CDR1 SQVTM and CDR2 ANQGSEA. CDR3 protein: CSVANTEAFF. CDR3 DNA sequence: TGCAGCGTGGCTAACACTGAAGCTTTCTTT. Variable domain in full (rest from reference TRBV29-1 and TRBJ1-1): SAVISQKPSRDICQRGTSLTIQCQVDSQVTMMFWYRQQPGQSLTLIATANQGSEATYESGFVIDKFPISRPNLTFSTLTVSNMSPEDSSIYLCSVANTEAFFGQGTRLTVV.

The chain recombines TRBV28 with TRBJ2-6, with D possibly called TRBD1 or TRBD2 (6 bases each). The CDR3 is 14 amino acids. V lost 7 bases, J lost 1 base, and 8 bases lay in between. Looked up from germline, CDR1 is MDHEN and CDR2 is SYDVKM. CDR3 in amino acids: CASKGGSGANVLTF. CDR3 nucleotide sequence: TGTGCCAGCAAGGGGGGATCTGGGGCCAACGTCCTGACTTTC.

This rearrangement joins TRBV10-2 to TRBJ2-5; the D is unclear. Germline values: CDR1 WSHSY, CDR2 SAAADI. With 7 bases removed from V and 0 bases from J, the gap between germline ends came to 3 bases. The CDR3 loop spans 11 amino acids. The CDR3 loop reads CASKDQETQYF. The CDR3 nucleotides read TGCGCCAGCAAGGACCAAGAGACCCAGTACTTC.

The chain links TRBV5-1 to TRBJ2-5; D uncertain. From germline, CDR1 is SGHRS and CDR2 YFSETQ. This CDR3 has 11 amino acids. The V and J ends lost 4 bases and 1 base respectively, with 2 bases between them. In nucleotides, the CDR3 is TGCGCCAGCAGCACCCAAGAGACCCAGTACTTC. Its protein is CASSTQETQYF.

In the case of this clone: The junction differs from germline at one of its ends, possibly a read error. V gene TRBV7-2 combines with J gene TRBJ2-7; 7 positions match TRBD1. CDR1 and CDR2 from the germline V gene are SGHTA and FQGNSA. There are 14 residues in the CDR3. Here the CDR3 reads CASSLDRVSYEQYF. CDR3 nucleotide sequence: TGTGCCAGCAGTTTAGACAGGGTCTCCTACGAGCAGTACTTC.

The chain has TRBV6-1 and TRBJ1-2; weak D call: TRBD1 (5 bases). This CDR3 is built from 15 residues. The V gene lost 6 bases and the J gene lost 6 bases, with 20 bases spanning the gap. The germline CDR1 and CDR2 sequences are MNHNS and SASEGT. The CDR3 sequence: CASRSRGERWHGYTF. CDR3 nucleotide sequence: TGTGCCAGCAGATCCCGAGGGGAACGCTGGCATGGCTACACCTTC.

The CDR3, as DNA: TGTGCCAGCAGCCAAGAAGAGACCTATGGCTACACCTTC. It translates to CASSQEETYGYTF. The rearrangement joins TRBV14 to TRBJ1-2; the D is unclear. The germline CDR1 and CDR2 sequences are SGHDN and FVKESK. The CDR3 sequence is 13 residues long. V was clipped by 0 bases and J by 4 bases, with 6 bases between them.

The chain is built from TRBV5-4 and TRBJ2-7; a weak D match, TRBD2 (6 bases). There are 14 residues in the CDR3. Germline-derived CDR1 and CDR2 are SGHNT and YYREEE (reference sequence). V was cut by 0 bases and J by 2 bases, with 9 bases left in between. The CDR3 protein is CASSLGPGAYEQYF. Written as DNA, the CDR3 is TGTGCCAGCAGCTTGGGGCCGGGAGCCTACGAGCAGTACTTC.

This chain connects TRBV9 to TRBJ2-1; 13 nucleotides line up with TRBD2. Germline V CDR1 and CDR2: SGDLS, YYNGEE. The CDR3 has 18 residues. V shed 4 bases and J 4 bases; nucleotides not matched to a gene: 11. CDR3 nucleotides: TGTGCCAGCAGCCCCGGGACTAGCGGGGCAGGTGGGTACAATGAGCAGTTCTTC. It yields the protein CASSPGTSGAGGYNEQFF.

Only one count was recorded for this clone. The CDR3 here is CASSPGPPEPRQDYGYTF. The CDR3 region has the DNA TGTGCCAGCTCACCCGGCCCACCCGAACCACGACAGGACTATGGCTACACCTTC. The chain is built from TRBV18 and TRBJ1-2; tentatively, D is TRBD1 (6 bases). This CDR3 region has 18 residues. Germline assignment: CDR1 KGHSH and CDR2 LQKENI. The V end was cut by 3 bases, the J end by 3 bases, with 23 bases between.

The V call is TRBV7-2, the J call TRBJ1-2; D is possibly TRBD1 (6 bases). The CDR3 loop spans 14 amino acids. The V end lost 1 base, the J end lost 7 bases, and 13 bases lay between the germline ends. Germline-derived CDR1 and CDR2 are SGHTA and FQGNSA. The CDR3 DNA sequence: TGTGCCAGCAGCTTAGACAGGGCCCCCTCTGGCTACACCTTC. This sequence encodes CASSLDRAPSGYTF. Combining the CDR3 with reference TRBV7-2 and TRBJ1-2 gives the whole variable domain GAGVSQSPSNKVTEKGKDVELRCDPISGHTALYWYRQSLGQGLEFLIYFQGNSAPDKSGLPSDRFSAERTGGSVSTLTIQRTQQEDSAVYLCASSLDRAPSGYTFGSGTRLTVV.

CDR3 DNA: TGTGCCAGCAGTTTGGACAGGGGGATGGATACGCAGTATTTT. As protein: CASSLDRGMDTQYF. This chain uses TRBV27 with TRBJ2-3; TRBD1 aligns across 10 bases. Germline V gene sequence: CDR1 MNHEY, CDR2 SMNVEV (reference sequence). The CDR3 is 14 residues long. J was trimmed by 6 bases and V by 3 bases; bases with no gene match: 3.

The chain carries TRBV7-9 and TRBJ2-5; tentatively, D is TRBD2 (5 bases). The CDR3 is 15 amino acids. The germline V gene has CDR1 SEHNR and CDR2 FQNEAQ (reference sequence). V was shortened by 0 bases and J by 5 bases, with 13 bases between the two germline ends. The CDR3 reads CASSLATGVRETQYF. The CDR3 DNA reads TGTGCCAGCAGCTTAGCGACCGGGGTGAGGGAGACCCAGTACTTC. Full variable domain (remainder filled in from reference TRBV7-9 and TRBJ2-5): DTGVSQNPRHKITKRGQNVTFRCDPISEHNRLYWYRQTLGQGPEFLTYFQNEAQLEKSRLLSDRFSAERPKGSFSTLEIQRTEQGDSAMYLCASSLATGVRETQYFGPGTRLLVL.